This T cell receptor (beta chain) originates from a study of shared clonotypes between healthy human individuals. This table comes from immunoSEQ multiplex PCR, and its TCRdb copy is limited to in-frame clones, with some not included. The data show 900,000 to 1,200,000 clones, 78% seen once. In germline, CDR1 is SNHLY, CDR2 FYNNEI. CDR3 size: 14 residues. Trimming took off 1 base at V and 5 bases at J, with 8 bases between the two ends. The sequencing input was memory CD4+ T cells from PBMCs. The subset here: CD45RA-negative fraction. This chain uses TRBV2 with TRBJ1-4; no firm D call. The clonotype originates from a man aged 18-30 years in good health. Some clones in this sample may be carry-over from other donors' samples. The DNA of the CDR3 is TGTGCCAGCAGTGAAGACCTGTGGAATGAAAAACTGTTTTTT. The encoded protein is CASSEDLWNEKLFF.